This TCR beta chain was documented in a study of T cells in Graves' hyperthyroidism and ophthalmopathy. This clonotype has a count of ten or more. Amplification of TCR beta CDR3 regions used RNA as the template. During a first-round RT-PCR of the TCR CDR3, the HTBI primer set was used. TCRdb reanalysed the multiplex PCR reads using MiXCR and keeps one entry per CDR3 protein. The sample comprises roughly 330,000 distinct CDR3 sequences, over 15% of which are singletons, and 33% rests with the top ten. V shed 6 bases, J shed 3 bases, and the junction held 5 bases outside the gene matches. This CDR3 contains 14 residues.

The V call is TRBV12-3 or TRBV12-4, the J call TRBJ2-7, with 10 nucleotides matching TRBD2. This TCR was recovered from a man under 40 with Graves' hyperthyroidism. What was sequenced was blood. Here the CDR3 DNA reads TGTGCCAGCAGGCCGACTAGCGGGCTCTACGAGCAGTACTTC. Its protein product is CASRPTSGLYEQYF.